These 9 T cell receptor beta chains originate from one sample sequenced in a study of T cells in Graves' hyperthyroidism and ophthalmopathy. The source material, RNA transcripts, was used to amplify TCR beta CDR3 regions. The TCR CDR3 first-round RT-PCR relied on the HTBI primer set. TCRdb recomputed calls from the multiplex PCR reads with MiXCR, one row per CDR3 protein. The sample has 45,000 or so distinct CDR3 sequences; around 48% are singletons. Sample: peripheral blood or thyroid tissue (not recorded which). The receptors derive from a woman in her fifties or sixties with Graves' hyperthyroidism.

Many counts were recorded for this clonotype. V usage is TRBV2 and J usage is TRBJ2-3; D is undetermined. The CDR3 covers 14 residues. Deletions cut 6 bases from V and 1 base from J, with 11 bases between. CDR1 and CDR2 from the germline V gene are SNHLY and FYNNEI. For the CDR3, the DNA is TGTGCCAGCAGGTCGGGCCTTCGCACAGATACGCAGTATTTT. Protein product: CASRSGLRTDTQYF.

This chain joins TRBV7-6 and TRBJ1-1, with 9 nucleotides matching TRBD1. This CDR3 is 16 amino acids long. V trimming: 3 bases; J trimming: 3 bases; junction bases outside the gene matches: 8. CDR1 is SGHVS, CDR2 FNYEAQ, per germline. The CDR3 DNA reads TGTGCCAGCAGCTTCAGTGCCGACAGGGGGGACACTGAAGCTTTCTTT. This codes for CASSFSADRGDTEAFF.

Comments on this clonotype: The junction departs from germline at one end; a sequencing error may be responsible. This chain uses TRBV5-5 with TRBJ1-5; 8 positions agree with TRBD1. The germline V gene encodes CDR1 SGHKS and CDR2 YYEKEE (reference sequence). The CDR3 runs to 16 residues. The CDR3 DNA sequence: TGTGCCGGCAGTAAGGACAGGGCATATAGCAATCAGCCCCAGCATTTT. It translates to CAGSKDRAYSNQPQHF.

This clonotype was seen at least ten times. CDR3 amino acids: CASSEGGRIYGYTF. In nucleotides, the CDR3 is TGTGCCAGCAGTGAAGGGGGCAGAATCTATGGCTACACCTTC. The chain uses TRBV6-1 and TRBJ1-2; D may be TRBD1 (5 bases). The CDR3 length is 14 residues. The V end lost 1 base, the J end lost 4 bases, and 10 bases lay between the germline ends. Germline-derived CDR1 and CDR2 are MNHNS and SASEGT.

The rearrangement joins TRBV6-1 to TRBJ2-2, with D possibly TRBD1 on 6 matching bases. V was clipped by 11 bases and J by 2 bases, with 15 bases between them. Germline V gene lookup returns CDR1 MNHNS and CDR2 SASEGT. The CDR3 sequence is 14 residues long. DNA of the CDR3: TGTGCCGGCTGCCGGGACACAAACACCGGGGAGCTGTTTTTT. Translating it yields CAGCRDTNTGELFF.

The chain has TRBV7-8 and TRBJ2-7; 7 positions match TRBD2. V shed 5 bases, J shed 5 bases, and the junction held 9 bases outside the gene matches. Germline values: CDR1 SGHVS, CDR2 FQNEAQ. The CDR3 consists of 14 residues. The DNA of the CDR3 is TGTGCCAGCAGCCGGGGAGGGCGGGGTGACGAGCAGTACTTC. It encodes CASSRGGRGDEQYF. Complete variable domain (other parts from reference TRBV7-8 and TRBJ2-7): GAGVSQSPRYKVAKRGQDVALRCDPISGHVSLFWYQQALGQGPEFLTYFQNEAQLDKSGLPSDRFFAERPEGSVSTLKIQRTQQEDSAVYLCASSRGGRGDEQYFGPGTRLTVT.

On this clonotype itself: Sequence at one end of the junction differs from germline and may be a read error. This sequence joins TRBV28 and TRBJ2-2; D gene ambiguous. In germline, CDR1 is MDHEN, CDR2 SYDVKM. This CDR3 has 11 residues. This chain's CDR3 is CAGSSTGELFF. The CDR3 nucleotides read TGTGCCGGCAGTTCTACCGGGGAGCTGTTTTTT. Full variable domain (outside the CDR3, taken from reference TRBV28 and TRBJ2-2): DVKVTQSSRYLVKRTGEKVFLECVQDMDHENMFWYRQDPGLGLRLIYFSYDVKMKEKGDIPEGYSVSREKKERFSLILESASTNQTSMYLCAGSSTGELFFGEGSRLTVL.

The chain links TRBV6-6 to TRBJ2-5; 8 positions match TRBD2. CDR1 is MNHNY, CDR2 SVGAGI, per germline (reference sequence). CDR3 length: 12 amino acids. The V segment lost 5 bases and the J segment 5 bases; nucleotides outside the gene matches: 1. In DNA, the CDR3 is TGTGCCAGCAGTGAGCGGGAGGAGACCCAGTACTTC. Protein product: CASSEREETQYF.

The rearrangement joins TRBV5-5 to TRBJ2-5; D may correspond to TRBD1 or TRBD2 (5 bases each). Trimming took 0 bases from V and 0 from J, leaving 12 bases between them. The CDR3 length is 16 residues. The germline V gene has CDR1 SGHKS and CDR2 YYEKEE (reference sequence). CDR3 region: CASSLELSGHQETQYF. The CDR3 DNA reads TGTGCCAGCAGCTTGGAGTTATCGGGGCACCAAGAGACCCAGTACTTC. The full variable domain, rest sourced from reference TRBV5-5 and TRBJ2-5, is DAGVTQSPTHLIKTRGQQVTLRCSPISGHKSVSWYQQVLGQGPQFIFQYYEKEERGRGNFPDRFSARQFPNYSSELNVNALLLGDSALYLCASSLELSGHQETQYFGPGTRLLVL.